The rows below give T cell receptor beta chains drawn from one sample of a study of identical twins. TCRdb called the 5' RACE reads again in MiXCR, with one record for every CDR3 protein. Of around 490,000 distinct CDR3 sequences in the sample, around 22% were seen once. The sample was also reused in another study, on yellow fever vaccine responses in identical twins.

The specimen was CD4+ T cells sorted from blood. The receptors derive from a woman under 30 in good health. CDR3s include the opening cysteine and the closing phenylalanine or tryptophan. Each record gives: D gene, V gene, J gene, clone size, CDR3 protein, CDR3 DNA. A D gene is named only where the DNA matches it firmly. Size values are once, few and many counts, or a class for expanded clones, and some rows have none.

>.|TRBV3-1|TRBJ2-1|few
CASSVTPQGHNEQFF
TGTGCCAGCAGCGTTACCCCCCAGGGGCACAATGAGCAGTTCTTC
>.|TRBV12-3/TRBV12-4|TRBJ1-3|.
CASSTANWAGAGGNTIYF
TGTGCCAGCAGTACCGCCAACTGGGCAGGGGCGGGAGGAAACACCATATATTTT
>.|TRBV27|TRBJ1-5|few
CASSRGRSNQPQHF
TGTGCCAGCAGTCGTGGACGGAGCAATCAGCCCCAGCATTTT
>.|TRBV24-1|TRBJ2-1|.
CATSDPATYNEQFF
TGTGCCACCAGTGATCCCGCGACCTACAATGAGCAGTTCTTC
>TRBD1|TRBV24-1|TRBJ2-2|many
CAIDRGTGELFF
TGTGCCATAGACAGGGGCACCGGGGAGCTGTTTTTT
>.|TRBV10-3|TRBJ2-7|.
CAISFGTGIYEQYF
TGTGCCATCAGCTTCGGGACTGGCATCTACGAGCAGTACTTC
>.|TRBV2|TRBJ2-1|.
CASSGHRQGPSHGARSYNEQFF
TGTGCCAGCAGTGGGCACCGCCAGGGACCGTCTCACGGGGCTCGCTCCTACAATGAGCAGTTCTTC
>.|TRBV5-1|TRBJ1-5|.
CASSLGGVRQPQHF
TGCGCCAGCAGCTTGGGGGGGGTCCGTCAGCCCCAGCATTTT
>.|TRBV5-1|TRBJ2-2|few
CASSLPTVEHTGELFF
TGCGCCAGCAGCCTTCCCACCGTCGAACATACCGGGGAGCTGTTTTTT
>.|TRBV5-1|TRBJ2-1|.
CASSDQGYEQFF
TGCGCCAGCAGCGACCAGGGCTATGAGCAGTTCTTC
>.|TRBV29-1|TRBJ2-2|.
CSVAPRGRNTGELFF
TGCAGCGTTGCCCCTCGGGGCAGGAACACCGGGGAGCTGTTTTTT
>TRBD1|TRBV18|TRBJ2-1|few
CASSPTGGGNEQFF
TGTGCCAGCTCACCGACAGGGGGGGGGAATGAGCAGTTCTTC
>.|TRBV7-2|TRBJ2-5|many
CASLDPRESETQYF
TGTGCCAGCTTGGACCCTCGGGAGTCGGAGACCCAGTACTTC
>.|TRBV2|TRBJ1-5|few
CASKEGETGNQPQHF
TGTGCCAGCAAAGAGGGCGAGACGGGCAATCAGCCCCAGCATTTT
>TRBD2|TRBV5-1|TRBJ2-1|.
CASSQVTGGRGDEQFF
TGCGCCAGCAGCCAAGTTACTGGCGGGAGGGGGGATGAGCAGTTCTTC
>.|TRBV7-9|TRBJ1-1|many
CASSQQVTEAFF
TGTGCCAGCAGCCAACAGGTCACTGAAGCTTTCTTT
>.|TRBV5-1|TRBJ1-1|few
CASSLGIPSAEAFF
TGCGCCAGCAGCTTGGGAATCCCGAGCGCTGAAGCTTTCTTT
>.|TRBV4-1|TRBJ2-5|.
CASSQVASETQYF
TGCGCCAGCAGCCAAGTGGCTTCGGAGACCCAGTACTTC
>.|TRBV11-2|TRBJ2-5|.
CASNPRLGSQETQYF
TGTGCCAGCAATCCCCGTCTAGGATCGCAAGAGACCCAGTACTTC
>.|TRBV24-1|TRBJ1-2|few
CATSDPVGDGYGYTF
TGTGCCACCAGTGATCCCGTTGGGGATGGCTATGGCTACACCTTC
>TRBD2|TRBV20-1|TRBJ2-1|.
CSAPSGLNAFSEQFF
TGCAGTGCTCCTAGCGGCCTTAATGCTTTTAGTGAGCAGTTCTTC
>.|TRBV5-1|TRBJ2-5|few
CASSLHGGTGETQYF
TGCGCCAGCAGCCTCCATGGCGGGACCGGGGAGACCCAGTACTTC
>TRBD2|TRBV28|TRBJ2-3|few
CASSLWTSGGLTDTQYF
TGTGCCAGCAGTTTATGGACTAGCGGGGGCCTCACAGATACGCAGTATTTT
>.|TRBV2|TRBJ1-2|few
CASNTDDGGYTF
TGTGCCAGCAATACAGATGACGGAGGCTACACCTTC
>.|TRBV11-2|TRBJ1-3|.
CASSLDGNTIYF
TGTGCCAGCAGCTTAGATGGAAACACCATATATTTT
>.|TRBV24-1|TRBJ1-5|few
CATQGYSNQPQHF
TGTGCCACGCAGGGGTATAGCAATCAGCCCCAGCATTTT
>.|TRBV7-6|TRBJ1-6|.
CASSLAQGSESPLHF
TGTGCCAGCAGCTTAGCTCAGGGATCGGAGTCACCCCTCCACTTT
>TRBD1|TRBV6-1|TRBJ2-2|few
CASRRQGSGELFF
TGTGCCAGCAGGAGACAGGGATCCGGGGAGCTGTTTTTT
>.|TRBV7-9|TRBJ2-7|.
CASSPGGEGYEQYF
TGTGCCAGCAGCCCCGGGGGAGAGGGATACGAGCAGTACTTC
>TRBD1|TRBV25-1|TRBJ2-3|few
CASSPAPGQGATDTQYF
TGTGCCAGCAGTCCGGCCCCGGGACAGGGTGCGACAGATACGCAGTATTTT
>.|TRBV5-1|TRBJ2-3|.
CASSSKTDTQYF
TGCGCCAGCAGCTCAAAAACAGATACGCAGTATTTT
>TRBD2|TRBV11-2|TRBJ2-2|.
CASSLGGTSSGELFF
TGTGCCAGCAGCTTAGGTGGGACTAGCTCCGGGGAGCTGTTTTTT
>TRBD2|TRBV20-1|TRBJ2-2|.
CSARSSGKTGELFF
TGCAGTGCTAGGTCCAGCGGGAAGACCGGGGAGCTGTTTTTT
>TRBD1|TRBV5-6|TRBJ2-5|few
CASRYGTEETQYF
TGTGCCAGCAGGTACGGGACAGAAGAGACCCAGTACTTC
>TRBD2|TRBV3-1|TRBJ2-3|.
CASSQNGGADTQYF
TGTGCCAGCAGCCAGAACGGGGGGGCAGATACGCAGTATTTT
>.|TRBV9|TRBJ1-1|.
CASSVGPKNTEAFF
TGTGCCAGCAGCGTAGGACCCAAAAACACTGAAGCTTTCTTT
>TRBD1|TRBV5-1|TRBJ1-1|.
CASSLAGGATTEAFF
TGCGCCAGCAGCTTGGCAGGGGGCGCGACGACTGAAGCTTTCTTT
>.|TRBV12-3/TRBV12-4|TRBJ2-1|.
CASSPQGGAVYNEQFF
TGTGCCAGCAGTCCTCAGGGGGGAGCCGTCTACAATGAGCAGTTCTTC
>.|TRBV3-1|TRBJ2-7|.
CASSQGVQGQYF
TGTGCCAGCAGCCAAGGGGTGCAAGGGCAGTACTTC
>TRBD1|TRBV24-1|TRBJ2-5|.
CATSDPDRGETQYF
TGTGCCACCAGTGATCCGGACAGGGGAGAGACCCAGTACTTC
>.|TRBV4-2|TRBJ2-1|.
CASSQESGTFFNEQFF
TGTGCCAGCAGCCAAGAGAGCGGGACATTTTTTAATGAGCAGTTCTTC
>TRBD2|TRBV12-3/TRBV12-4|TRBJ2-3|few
CASSKRRTSGRRMDTQYF
TGTGCCAGCAGTAAGAGACGGACTAGCGGGAGGAGGATGGATACGCAGTATTTT
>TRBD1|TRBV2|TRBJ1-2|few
CASRGQGWNYGYTF
TGTGCCAGCAGGGGACAGGGGTGGAACTATGGCTACACCTTC